This T cell receptor (beta chain) was documented in a study of vaccination and CD4 T cells after COVID-19. On the study more broadly: Post-vaccine sampling followed dose two by a median about 69 days (range 14 to 241).

This clonotype has just a few counts. There are 12 residues in the CDR3. Germline V gene lookup returns CDR1 MNHEY and CDR2 SMNVEV (reference sequence). With 6 bases removed from V and 4 bases from J, the gap between germline ends came to 7 bases. Described time point: late sampling 161 to 241 days after vaccination in a few convalescent patients. TCRdb reprocessed the PCR reads with MiXCR, giving one entry per CDR3 protein. The sample includes some 40,000 distinct CDR3 sequences, about 34% of them seen just once. This TCR was recovered from a human donor who had recovered from COVID-19. The rearrangement uses TRBV27 and TRBJ2-1; no firm D call. The sequencing used CD4+ T cells from blood, collected about 7 months after SARS-CoV-2 vaccination. The CDR3 spells CASRDRYNEQFF. CDR3 DNA: TGTGCCAGCAGGGACCGTTACAATGAGCAGTTCTTC.